This TCR beta chain was obtained from a study of spatial heterogeneity in lung cancer. TCRdb called the 5' RACE reads again in MiXCR, with one record for every CDR3 protein. The top ten clones hold about a fifth of a sample with about 17,000 distinct CDR3 sequences, around a fifth of them seen once. The time point: sample taken at primary tumor resection. Whole RNA obtained from tumor, nontumor lung or frozen PBMC underwent sequencing without sorting. Donation came from roughly 72 patients with untreated early-stage non-small cell lung cancer. Germline V gene sequence: CDR1 MDHEN, CDR2 SYDVKM. The CDR3 is 11 amino acids. With 5 bases removed from V and 11 bases from J, the gap between germline ends came to 10 bases.

Sequencing was performed on PBMCs, taken at surgery. The chain links TRBV28 to TRBJ1-5; D is unclear. This TCR came from a female donor with early-stage non-small cell lung cancer. The CDR3 DNA follows: TGTGCCAGCAGTGAGAGCTTATCCCAGCATTTT. Residues: CASSESLSQHF.